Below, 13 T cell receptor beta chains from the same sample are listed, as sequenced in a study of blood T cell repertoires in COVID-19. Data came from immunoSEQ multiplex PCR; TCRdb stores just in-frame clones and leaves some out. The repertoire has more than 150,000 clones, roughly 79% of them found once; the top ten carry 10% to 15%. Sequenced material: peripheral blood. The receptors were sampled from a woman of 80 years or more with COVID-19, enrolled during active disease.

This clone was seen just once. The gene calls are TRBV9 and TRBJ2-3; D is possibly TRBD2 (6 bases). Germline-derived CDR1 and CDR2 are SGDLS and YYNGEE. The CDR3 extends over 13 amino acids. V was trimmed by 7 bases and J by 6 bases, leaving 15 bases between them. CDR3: CASGRGAGDTQYF. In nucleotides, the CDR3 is TGTGCCAGCGGTAGGGGAGCGGGCGATACGCAGTATTTT.

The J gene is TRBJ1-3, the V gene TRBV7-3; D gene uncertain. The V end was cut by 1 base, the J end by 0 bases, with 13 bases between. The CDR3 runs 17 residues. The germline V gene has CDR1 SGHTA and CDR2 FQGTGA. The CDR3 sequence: CASSLMPAGSSGNTIYF. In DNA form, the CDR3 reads TGTGCCAGCAGCTTAATGCCCGCGGGGAGCTCTGGAAACACCATATATTTT.

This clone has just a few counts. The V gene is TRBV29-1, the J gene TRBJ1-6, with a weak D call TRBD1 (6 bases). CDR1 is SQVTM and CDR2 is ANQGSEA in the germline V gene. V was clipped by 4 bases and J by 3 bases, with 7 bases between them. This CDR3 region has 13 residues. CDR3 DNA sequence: TGCAGCGTTGGGACAGACTATAATTCACCCCTCCACTTT. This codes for CSVGTDYNSPLHF.

The CDR3 DNA reads TGTGCCACCAGCAGAGATCGGTATGACGAGCAGTACTTC. Protein: CATSRDRYDEQYF. The rearrangement links TRBV15 to TRBJ2-7, with D unclear. The germline V gene has CDR1 LNHNV and CDR2 YYDKDF (reference sequence). The CDR3 extends over 13 amino acids. The ends were cut back, 0 bases at V and 5 bases at J, with 8 bases in the middle.

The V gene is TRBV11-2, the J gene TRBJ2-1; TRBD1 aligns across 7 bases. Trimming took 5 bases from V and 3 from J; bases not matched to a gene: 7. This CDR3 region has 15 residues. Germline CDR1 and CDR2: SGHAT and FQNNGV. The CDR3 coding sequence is TGTGCCAGCAGCGATGACAGGGTCTTCTACAATGAGCAGTTCTTC. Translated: CASSDDRVFYNEQFF.

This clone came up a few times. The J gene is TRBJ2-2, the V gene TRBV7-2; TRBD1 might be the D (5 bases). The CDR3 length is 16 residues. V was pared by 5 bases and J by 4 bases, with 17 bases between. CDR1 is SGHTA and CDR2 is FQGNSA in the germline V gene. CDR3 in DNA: TGTGCCAGCAGCCCCCTAAGGGCTAGGGGCACCGGGGAGCTGTTTTTT. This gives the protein CASSPLRARGTGELFF.

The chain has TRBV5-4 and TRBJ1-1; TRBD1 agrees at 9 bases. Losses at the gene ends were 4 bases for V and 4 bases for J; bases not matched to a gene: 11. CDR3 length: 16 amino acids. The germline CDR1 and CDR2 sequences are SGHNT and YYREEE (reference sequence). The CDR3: CASSAQGARRPTEAFF. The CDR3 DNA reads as TGTGCCAGCAGCGCACAGGGGGCCCGTCGGCCCACTGAAGCTTTCTTT.

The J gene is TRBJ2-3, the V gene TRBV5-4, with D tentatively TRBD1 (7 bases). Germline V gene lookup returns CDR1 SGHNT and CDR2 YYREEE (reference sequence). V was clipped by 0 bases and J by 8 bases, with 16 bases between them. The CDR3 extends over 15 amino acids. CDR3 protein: CASSLEDRDSSTQYF. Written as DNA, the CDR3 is TGTGCCAGCAGCTTGGAAGACAGGGACTCTTCTACGCAGTATTTT.

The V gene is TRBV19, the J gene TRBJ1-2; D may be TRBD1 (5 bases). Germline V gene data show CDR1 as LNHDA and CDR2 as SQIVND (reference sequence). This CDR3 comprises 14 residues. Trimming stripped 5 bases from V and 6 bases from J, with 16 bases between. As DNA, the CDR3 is TGTGCCAGTAGTGGGGACTTCGCAAGGAATGGCTACACCTTC. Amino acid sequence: CASSGDFARNGYTF.

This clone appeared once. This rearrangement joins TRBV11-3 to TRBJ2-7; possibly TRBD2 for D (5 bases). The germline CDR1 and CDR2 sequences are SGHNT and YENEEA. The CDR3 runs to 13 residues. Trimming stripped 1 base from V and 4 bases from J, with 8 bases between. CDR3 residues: CASSLVRGYEQYF. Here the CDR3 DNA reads TGTGCCAGCAGCTTAGTCCGGGGATACGAGCAGTACTTC. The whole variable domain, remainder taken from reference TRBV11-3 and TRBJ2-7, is EAGVVQSPRYKIIEKKQPVAFWCNPISGHNTLYWYLQNLGQGPELLIRYENEEAVDDSQLPKDRFSAERLKGVDSTLKIQPAELGDSAVYLCASSLVRGYEQYFGPGTRLTVT.

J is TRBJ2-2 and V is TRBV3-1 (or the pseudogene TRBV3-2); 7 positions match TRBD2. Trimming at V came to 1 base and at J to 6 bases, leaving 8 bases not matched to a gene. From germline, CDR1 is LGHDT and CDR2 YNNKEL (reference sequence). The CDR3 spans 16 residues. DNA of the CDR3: TGTGCCAGCAGCCAAGTGGCGGGAGTGGGCCCCGGGGAGCTGTTTTTT. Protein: CASSQVAGVGPGELFF.

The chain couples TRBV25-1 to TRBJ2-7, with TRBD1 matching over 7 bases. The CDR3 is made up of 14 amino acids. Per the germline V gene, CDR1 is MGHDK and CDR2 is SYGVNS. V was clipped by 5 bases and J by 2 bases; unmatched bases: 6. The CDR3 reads CASSTGAAPYEQYF. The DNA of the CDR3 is TGTGCCAGCAGTACAGGGGCGGCCCCCTACGAGCAGTACTTC.

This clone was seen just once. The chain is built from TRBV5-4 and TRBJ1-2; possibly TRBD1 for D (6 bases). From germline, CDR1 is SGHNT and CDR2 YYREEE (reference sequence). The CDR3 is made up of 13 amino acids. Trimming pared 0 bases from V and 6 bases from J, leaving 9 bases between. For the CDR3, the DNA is TGTGCCAGCAGCTTGGGGGGGACAAATGGCTACACCTTC. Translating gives CASSLGGTNGYTF.